The rows below give T cell receptor beta chains drawn from one sample of a study of shared clonotypes between healthy human individuals. The repertoire was sequenced with immunoSEQ multiplex PCR; TCRdb's copy has only in-frame clones and lacks some. The sample comprises about 600,000 clones, roughly 98% of which are singletons, and 0.3% rests with the top ten. Sequenced: naive CD8+ T cells sorted from blood. The origin of the receptors is a man aged 30 to 45 in good health. Both conserved end residues are part of each CDR3. D genes are given only for firm matches. Expanded clones get a size class; other rows say once, few or many, or leave the size out.

clone size: -; D gene: -; J gene: TRBJ2-7; V gene: TRBV5-4; CDR3 DNA: TGTGCCAGCAGCATCAGGGACATGGCCTACGAGCAGTACTTC; CDR3 protein: CASSIRDMAYEQYF
clone size: -; D gene: TRBD2; J gene: TRBJ2-7; V gene: TRBV19; CDR3 DNA: TGTGCCAGTAGTATAGCAACGTTTAGGACTAGCGGCAGCTCCTACGAGCAGTACTTC; CDR3 protein: CASSIATFRTSGSSYEQYF
clone size: -; D gene: -; J gene: TRBJ2-7; V gene: TRBV27; CDR3 DNA: TGTGCCAGCAGTTCGGGACGGACTCTCGAGCAGTACTTC; CDR3 protein: CASSSGRTLEQYF
clone size: -; D gene: TRBD1; J gene: TRBJ2-5; V gene: TRBV13; CDR3 DNA: TGTGCCACAGAAAAACTCGGGACAGGGATGAAAGAGACCCAGTACTTC; CDR3 protein: CATEKLGTGMKETQYF
clone size: few; D gene: -; J gene: TRBJ1-1; V gene: TRBV7-9; CDR3 DNA: TGTGCCAGCAGCTTAGGGCCAGACAGGATCTTT; CDR3 protein: CASSLGPDRIF
clone size: -; D gene: TRBD1; J gene: TRBJ1-2; V gene: TRBV27; CDR3 DNA: TGTGCCAGCAGACCAGGGGGCGGTGGCTATGGCTACACCTTC; CDR3 protein: CASRPGGGGYGYTF
clone size: -; D gene: -; J gene: TRBJ2-1; V gene: TRBV7-9; CDR3 DNA: TGTGCCAGCAGCTTAGGAGGACACGGGTCGTCAAAGTCTGAGCAGTTCTTC; CDR3 protein: CASSLGGHGSSKSEQFF
clone size: -; D gene: TRBD2; J gene: TRBJ2-7; V gene: TRBV7-9; CDR3 DNA: TGTGCCAGCAGCTTAGGCGGGAGGGCCGGGGAGCAGTACTTC; CDR3 protein: CASSLGGRAGEQYF
clone size: -; D gene: -; J gene: TRBJ2-1; V gene: TRBV10-3; CDR3 DNA: TGTGCCATCACTAAAGCGGAAGTTAATGAGCAGTTCTTC; CDR3 protein: CAITKAEVNEQFF
clone size: -; D gene: -; J gene: TRBJ2-3; V gene: TRBV11-2; CDR3 DNA: TGTGCCAGCAGCTTAATCCCTTACACAGATACGCAGTATTTT; CDR3 protein: CASSLIPYTDTQYF
clone size: -; D gene: TRBD1; J gene: TRBJ1-1; V gene: TRBV7-4; CDR3 DNA: TGTGCCAGCAGCTTTCCGGGACAGACGATGAACACTGAAGCTTTCTTT; CDR3 protein: CASSFPGQTMNTEAFF
clone size: -; D gene: -; J gene: TRBJ1-1; V gene: TRBV5-1; CDR3 DNA: TGCGCCAGCAGTCCCGGACTCAGGAGTCCTGAAGCTTTCTTT; CDR3 protein: CASSPGLRSPEAFF
clone size: -; D gene: TRBD1; J gene: TRBJ1-2; V gene: TRBV6-5; CDR3 DNA: TGTGCCAGCAGGGGCACAGGGGGCGTTAATGGCTACACCTTC; CDR3 protein: CASRGTGGVNGYTF
clone size: -; D gene: -; J gene: TRBJ2-5; V gene: TRBV5-4; CDR3 DNA: TGTGCCAGCAGCTTGGGAGGGTACCAAGAGACCCAGTACTTC; CDR3 protein: CASSLGGYQETQYF
clone size: -; D gene: -; J gene: TRBJ2-7; V gene: TRBV5-6; CDR3 DNA: TGTGCCAGCAGCTGGTCCGGGGTTACCTACGAGCAGTACTTC; CDR3 protein: CASSWSGVTYEQYF
clone size: -; D gene: -; J gene: TRBJ2-6; V gene: TRBV27; CDR3 DNA: TGTGCCAGCAGCCTCGAGTCGTCCGGCTCTGGGGCCAACGTCCTGACTTTC; CDR3 protein: CASSLESSGSGANVLTF
clone size: -; D gene: -; J gene: TRBJ2-3; V gene: TRBV7-8; CDR3 DNA: TGTGCCAGCAGCGCCGATCTTGGGGTCACAGATACGCAGTATTTT; CDR3 protein: CASSADLGVTDTQYF
clone size: -; D gene: -; J gene: TRBJ2-3; V gene: TRBV11-2; CDR3 DNA: TGTGCCAGCAGCCTAGAGTCTGCAGATACGCAGTATTTT; CDR3 protein: CASSLESADTQYF
clone size: -; D gene: -; J gene: TRBJ2-1; V gene: TRBV5-1; CDR3 DNA: TGCGCCAGCAGCTGGGGCCCGACTCAATCCTACAATGAGCAGTTCTTC; CDR3 protein: CASSWGPTQSYNEQFF
clone size: -; D gene: -; J gene: TRBJ2-3; V gene: TRBV7-9; CDR3 DNA: TGTGCCAGCAGCTTTCCTTCTCGATTT; CDR3 protein: CASSFPSRF
clone size: -; D gene: -; J gene: TRBJ1-1; V gene: TRBV10-3; CDR3 DNA: TGTGCCATCAGTGATGACAGGCTCACTGAAGCTTTCTTT; CDR3 protein: CAISDDRLTEAFF
clone size: -; D gene: TRBD1; J gene: TRBJ2-1; V gene: TRBV7-9; CDR3 DNA: TGTGCCAGCAGGGCGGGACAGGGATCAAGTGAGCAGTTCTTC; CDR3 protein: CASRAGQGSSEQFF
clone size: few; D gene: -; J gene: TRBJ2-7; V gene: TRBV18; CDR3 DNA: TGTGCCAGCTCACCAACTACTTACGAGCAGTACTTC; CDR3 protein: CASSPTTYEQYF
clone size: -; D gene: TRBD2; J gene: TRBJ2-3; V gene: TRBV29-1; CDR3 DNA: TGCAGCGCTCGGGAGGGCCCCATGTCAGATACGCAGTATTTT; CDR3 protein: CSAREGPMSDTQYF
clone size: -; D gene: TRBD2; J gene: TRBJ2-7; V gene: TRBV19; CDR3 DNA: TGTGCCAGTAGTATCTTAGCGGGTGACACCTACGAGCAGTACTTC; CDR3 protein: CASSILAGDTYEQYF
clone size: once; D gene: TRBD1; J gene: TRBJ1-2; V gene: TRBV6-5; CDR3 DNA: TGTGCCAGCAGCCCCCCCGGGAACAGGGGCTATGGCTACACCTTC; CDR3 protein: CASSPPGNRGYGYTF
clone size: -; D gene: TRBD2; J gene: TRBJ2-7; V gene: TRBV6-5; CDR3 DNA: TGTGCCAGCACCTTGGGAGGGATTTACGAGCAGTACTTC; CDR3 protein: CASTLGGIYEQYF
clone size: -; D gene: TRBD2; J gene: TRBJ2-1; V gene: TRBV29-1; CDR3 DNA: TGCAGCGTTGAAGGGCGCGGGAGAGGCGGGTACAATGAGCAGTTCTTC; CDR3 protein: CSVEGRGRGGYNEQFF
clone size: once; D gene: -; J gene: TRBJ2-3; V gene: TRBV7-2; CDR3 DNA: TGTGCCAGCAGCTTTCTCGTCCCAGATACGCAGTATTTT; CDR3 protein: CASSFLVPDTQYF
clone size: -; D gene: TRBD1; J gene: TRBJ2-5; V gene: TRBV9; CDR3 DNA: TGTGCCAGCAGCGTAGAAGGGGGCGTAGGGCAAGAGACCCAGTACTTC; CDR3 protein: CASSVEGGVGQETQYF
clone size: -; D gene: -; J gene: TRBJ2-7; V gene: TRBV9; CDR3 DNA: TGTGCCAGCAGCGTAGGTGGTTTAGGCGGCTCCTACGAGCAGTACTTC; CDR3 protein: CASSVGGLGGSYEQYF
clone size: -; D gene: -; J gene: TRBJ2-1; V gene: TRBV4-1; CDR3 DNA: TGCGCCAGCAGCCAGAAGGGGGGAGGGGAGGTTATCACGGGTGAGCAGTTCTTC; CDR3 protein: CASSQKGGGEVITGEQFF
clone size: -; D gene: TRBD1; J gene: TRBJ2-5; V gene: TRBV27; CDR3 DNA: TGTGCCAGCAGTCCGGGGACAGTCAAAGAGACCCAGTACTTC; CDR3 protein: CASSPGTVKETQYF
clone size: -; D gene: -; J gene: TRBJ2-7; V gene: TRBV4-1; CDR3 DNA: TGCGCCAGCAGCCAAGGACTGAGCTCCTACGAGCAGTACTTC; CDR3 protein: CASSQGLSSYEQYF
clone size: -; D gene: -; J gene: TRBJ2-1; V gene: TRBV30; CDR3 DNA: TGTGCCTGGAGTGTGGGGGTTGGAGACAATGAGCAGTTCTTC; CDR3 protein: CAWSVGVGDNEQFF
clone size: -; D gene: TRBD2; J gene: TRBJ2-7; V gene: TRBV29-1; CDR3 DNA: TGCAGCGTTGTATCAGCGGGAGGTTACGAGCAGTACTTC; CDR3 protein: CSVVSAGGYEQYF
clone size: -; D gene: -; J gene: TRBJ2-7; V gene: TRBV11-3; CDR3 DNA: TGTGCCAGCAGCTTAGGTTGGGGACCGACCGGGCCCTACGAGCAGTACTTC; CDR3 protein: CASSLGWGPTGPYEQYF
clone size: -; D gene: TRBD2; J gene: TRBJ2-1; V gene: TRBV19; CDR3 DNA: TGTGCCAGTAGTATCGGACTAGCGGAACTCTCTTGGGATGAGCAGTTCTTC; CDR3 protein: CASSIGLAELSWDEQFF
clone size: -; D gene: -; J gene: TRBJ2-7; V gene: TRBV7-6; CDR3 DNA: TGTGCCAGCAGCTCCCTTGTCTCCTACGAGCAGTACTTC; CDR3 protein: CASSSLVSYEQYF
clone size: -; D gene: -; J gene: TRBJ2-1; V gene: TRBV6-5; CDR3 DNA: TGTGCCAGCAGTTACTCGGGACCACACAATGAGCAGTTCTTC; CDR3 protein: CASSYSGPHNEQFF
clone size: -; D gene: -; J gene: TRBJ2-1; V gene: TRBV5-1; CDR3 DNA: TGCGCCAGCAGCTTGGCGGGCAGGGAAACCTACAATGAGCAGTTCTTC; CDR3 protein: CASSLAGRETYNEQFF
clone size: -; D gene: -; J gene: TRBJ1-2; V gene: TRBV19; CDR3 DNA: TGTGCCAGTAGTATAGCCGGACAGATCTATGGCTACACCTTC; CDR3 protein: CASSIAGQIYGYTF
clone size: -; D gene: -; J gene: TRBJ1-4; V gene: TRBV2; CDR3 DNA: TGTGCCAGCAGCGGTTACGGGGGGCGCGGCGAAAAACTGTTTTTT; CDR3 protein: CASSGYGGRGEKLFF
clone size: -; D gene: TRBD1; J gene: TRBJ1-1; V gene: TRBV5-1; CDR3 DNA: TGCGCCAGCCTCGGACAGGGGGCCAGAGCTTTCTTT; CDR3 protein: CASLGQGARAFF
clone size: -; D gene: -; J gene: TRBJ1-1; V gene: TRBV29-1; CDR3 DNA: TGCAGCGTTGCCGGCAGGGTCGTGAACACTGAAGCTTTCTTT; CDR3 protein: CSVAGRVVNTEAFF
clone size: -; D gene: TRBD1; J gene: TRBJ2-3; V gene: TRBV9; CDR3 DNA: TGTGCCAGCAGCGGGGACAGAAAAAAAACTAGCACAGATACGCAGTATTTT; CDR3 protein: CASSGDRKKTSTDTQYF
clone size: -; D gene: TRBD1; J gene: TRBJ1-4; V gene: TRBV5-8; CDR3 DNA: TGTGCCAGCAGCTTGGTTGGGACAGGGGATGAAAAACTGTTTTTT; CDR3 protein: CASSLVGTGDEKLFF
clone size: -; D gene: TRBD1; J gene: TRBJ2-5; V gene: TRBV18; CDR3 DNA: TGTGCCAGCTCACCCGGACAGGGTAGAGAGACCCAGTACTTC; CDR3 protein: CASSPGQGRETQYF
clone size: -; D gene: -; J gene: TRBJ1-5; V gene: TRBV2; CDR3 DNA: TGTGCCAGCAGTGAAGGGGAGGGCACTCAGCCCCAGCATTTT; CDR3 protein: CASSEGEGTQPQHF
clone size: -; D gene: TRBD1; J gene: TRBJ2-7; V gene: TRBV9; CDR3 DNA: TGTGCCAGCAGCGGGGACAGCACCTACGAGCAGTACTTC; CDR3 protein: CASSGDSTYEQYF
clone size: -; D gene: -; J gene: TRBJ2-7; V gene: TRBV10-1; CDR3 DNA: TGCGCCAGCAGCAAGGGGATATTAGAGCAGTACTTC; CDR3 protein: CASSKGILEQYF
clone size: -; D gene: -; J gene: TRBJ2-1; V gene: TRBV27; CDR3 DNA: TGTGCCAGCAGTCCCCGGGCCTGGCGGGATGAGCAGTTCTTC; CDR3 protein: CASSPRAWRDEQFF
clone size: -; D gene: -; J gene: TRBJ2-7; V gene: TRBV5-1; CDR3 DNA: TGCGCCAGCAGCCAACTGGTCGGGGGTCGACTAGGCGACGAGCAGTACTTC; CDR3 protein: CASSQLVGGRLGDEQYF
clone size: -; D gene: TRBD2; J gene: TRBJ2-7; V gene: TRBV11-2; CDR3 DNA: TGTGCCAGCAGACCTAGCGGGAGCCTGGAGTACGAGCAGTACTTC; CDR3 protein: CASRPSGSLEYEQYF
clone size: -; D gene: TRBD1; J gene: TRBJ1-5; V gene: TRBV5-6; CDR3 DNA: TGTGCCAGCAGCTTGTCTACAGGGGGCGCCTTACAGCCCCAGCATTTT; CDR3 protein: CASSLSTGGALQPQHF
clone size: -; D gene: -; J gene: TRBJ2-7; V gene: TRBV21-1; CDR3 DNA: TGTGCCAGCAGCAGAGGGGGCCTCGACTACGAGCAGTACTTC; CDR3 protein: CASSRGGLDYEQYF
clone size: -; D gene: TRBD2; J gene: TRBJ2-1; V gene: TRBV27; CDR3 DNA: TGTGCCAGCAGAATGGGGGTAGCGGGGAGGACCAATGAGCAGTTCTTC; CDR3 protein: CASRMGVAGRTNEQFF
clone size: -; D gene: -; J gene: TRBJ2-7; V gene: TRBV4-3; CDR3 DNA: TGCGCCAGCAGCCAAGACCAGGGGTCGTTCCACGAGCAGTACTTC; CDR3 protein: CASSQDQGSFHEQYF